These 18 T cell receptor beta chains share one sample of origin, sequenced in a study of cytomegalovirus exposure and HLA in healthy donors. This PCR relied on a set of 60 Vbeta primers and 13 Jbeta primers. Sequenced by immunoSEQ multiplex PCR; TCRdb stores in-frame clones only, minus some. The sample lists fewer than 70,000 clones, about 79% occurring once. The sequenced sample consisted of PBMCs. The source is a man in his forties in good health and CMV-seronegative.

The V call is TRBV4-3, the J call TRBJ2-2; 7 positions match TRBD2. This CDR3 has 17 residues. Germline lookup yields CDR1 LGHNA and CDR2 YSLEER. With 0 bases clipped from V and 3 bases from J, the junction kept 7 bases outside the gene matches. In DNA form, the CDR3 reads TGCGCCAGCAGCCAAGATCCCGGACTAGGTTACACCGGGGAGCTGTTTTTT. This codes for CASSQDPGLGYTGELFF.

The chain uses TRBV30 and TRBJ2-1; the D is unclear. Germline V CDR1 and CDR2: GTSNPN, SVGIG (reference sequence). This CDR3 is built from 13 residues. The ends were cut back, 2 bases at V and 5 bases at J, with 10 bases in the middle. CDR3 loop: CAWSRRRDNEQFF. CDR3 nucleotide sequence: TGTGCCTGGAGTCGTCGACGGGACAATGAGCAGTTCTTC.

This chain links TRBV27 with TRBJ1-5, with 9 bases aligning to TRBD1. The CDR3 totals 18 residues. Germline loops: CDR1 MNHEY, CDR2 SMNVEV (reference sequence). After removal of 5 bases from V and 2 bases from J, the junction contained 13 bases not matched to a gene. CDR3 loop: CASSPKLGQGRGNQPQHF. The CDR3 nucleotides are TGTGCCAGCAGTCCAAAATTGGGACAGGGTCGAGGCAATCAGCCCCAGCATTTT.

The chain recombines TRBV4-2 with TRBJ1-1; D may be TRBD1 (6 bases). Germline CDR1 reads LGHNA; CDR2 reads YNFKEQ. This CDR3 is built from 16 residues. V was shortened by 0 bases and J by 9 bases, with 20 bases between the two germline ends. CDR3 in amino acids: CASSQDRSPKGGKAFF. CDR3 DNA: TGTGCCAGCAGCCAAGATAGGTCCCCGAAGGGGGGGAAAGCTTTCTTT.

This sequence joins TRBV5-1 and TRBJ2-3; D perhaps matches TRBD1 (5 bases). Germline values: CDR1 SGHRS, CDR2 YFSETQ. Trimming cost V 0 bases and J 0 bases, with 8 bases left between them. The CDR3 extends over 15 amino acids. Here the CDR3 DNA reads TGCGCCAGCAGCTTGGAACAGGCTAGCACAGATACGCAGTATTTT. It is translated as CASSLEQASTDTQYF.

The J gene is TRBJ1-2, the V gene TRBV18; TRBD1 aligns across 10 bases. In germline, CDR1 is KGHSH, CDR2 LQKENI. CDR3 length: 14 residues. The V segment lost 6 bases and the J segment 2 bases; nucleotides outside the gene matches: 3. The CDR3 here is CASSPGQGNYGYTF. In DNA, the CDR3 is TGTGCCAGCTCCCCGGGACAGGGGAACTATGGCTACACCTTC.

Note on this clone: The junction departs from germline at one end; a sequencing error may be responsible. The J gene is TRBJ2-3, the V gene TRBV7-2; TRBD2 might be the D (6 bases). The CDR3 totals 12 residues. Germline V gene lookup returns CDR1 SGHTA and CDR2 FQGNSA. In nucleotides, the CDR3 is TGTGCCAGCAGCTTAACCCCCGGGACTCCTGGTTTT. Translated: CASSLTPGTPGF.

The chain links TRBV12-2 to TRBJ1-2; the table's D call TRBD1 went unverified against the DNA. TRBV12-2 is deemed a pseudogene. The CDR3 sequence is 16 residues long. The CDR3 is CASRLGHRGLNYGYTF. The DNA for the CDR3 is TGTGCAAGTCGCTTAGGACACAGGGGATTGAACTATGGCTACACCTTC.

V gene TRBV29-1 combines with J gene TRBJ1-2, with D perhaps TRBD1 (5 bases). The CDR3 is made up of 12 amino acids. The V and J ends lost 7 bases and 7 bases respectively, with 16 bases between them. Germline CDR1 reads SQVTM; CDR2 reads ANQGSEA. In nucleotides, the CDR3 is TGCAGCGAGATCCAGGGAGGGGTTGGCTACACCTTC. It codes for CSEIQGGVGYTF.

The V call is TRBV19, the J call TRBJ1-2; a weak D match, TRBD1 (6 bases). The CDR3 is made up of 14 amino acids. V dropped 3 bases and J dropped 6 bases, with 14 bases sitting between them. The germline CDR1 and CDR2 sequences are LNHDA and SQIVND (reference sequence). The CDR3, as DNA: TGTGCCAGTAGTATTCGGACAGATTGGGATGGCTACACCTTC. Translating it yields CASSIRTDWDGYTF.

This clone was detected once. The genes are TRBV11-2 and TRBJ1-6; 7 bases line up with TRBD1. Germline assignment: CDR1 SGHAT and CDR2 FQNNGV. With V trimmed by 5 bases and J by 9 bases, 7 bases remained unmatched. There are 14 residues in the CDR3. The CDR3 DNA sequence: TGTGCCAGCAGCCCCGGGACAGTGCGTTCACCCCTCCACTTT. The encoded protein is CASSPGTVRSPLHF. Full variable domain (missing parts from reference TRBV11-2 and TRBJ1-6): EAGVAQSPRYKIIEKRQSVAFWCNPISGHATLYWYQQILGQGPKLLIQFQNNGVVDDSQLPKDRFSAERLKGVDSTLKIQPAKLEDSAVYLCASSPGTVRSPLHFGNGTRLTVT.

The V gene is TRBV30, the J gene TRBJ1-6; TRBD1 matches at 9 bases. This CDR3 has 16 amino acids. V dropped 8 bases and J dropped 9; count of bases not matched to a gene: 17. Looked up from germline, CDR1 is GTSNPN and CDR2 is SVGIG (reference sequence). This CDR3 reads CAHRGQAWELSSPLHF. The DNA for the CDR3 is TGTGCCCACAGGGGGCAAGCCTGGGAGCTCTCTTCACCCCTCCACTTT. The full variable domain, with the rest looked up from reference TRBV30 and TRBJ1-6, is SQTIHQWPATLVQPVGSPLSLECTVEGTSNPNLYWYRQAAGRGLQLLFYSVGIGQISSEVPQNLSASRPQDRQFILSSKKLLLSDSGFYLCAHRGQAWELSSPLHFGNGTRLTVT.

CDR3 sequence (DNA): TGTGCCTCCACCGGGACTAGCGGGGGGGCCGCCTACGAGCAGTACTTC. It translates to CASTGTSGGAAYEQYF. This chain connects TRBV30 to TRBJ2-7; 16 bases are a match to TRBD2. The CDR3 is 16 amino acids. The ends lost 7 bases at V and 2 bases at J; junction bases unmatched: 8. CDR1 and CDR2 from the germline V gene are GTSNPN and SVGIG (reference sequence).

The gene calls are TRBV5-1 and TRBJ2-3; the match to TRBD2 covers 8 bases. This CDR3 contains 18 residues. The germline V gene encodes CDR1 SGHRS and CDR2 YFSETQ. V dropped 0 bases and J dropped 0; count of bases not matched to a gene: 9. The CDR3 is CASSLVAGHYKSTDTQYF. The CDR3 bases are TGCGCCAGCAGCTTGGTAGCGGGGCACTATAAAAGCACAGATACGCAGTATTTT.

The genes are TRBV6-5 and TRBJ1-6; perhaps TRBD1 as D (6 bases). In germline, CDR1 is MNHEY, CDR2 SVGAGI. CDR3 length equals 16 residues. The germline V and J ends were trimmed by 2 bases and 10 bases, with 18 bases remaining between them. The DNA for the CDR3 is TGTGCCAGCAGTTACAGGACAGAGAGCTCCATCTCACCCCTCCACTTT. Protein: CASSYRTESSISPLHF.

This chain links TRBV10-3 with TRBJ1-1, with 9 bases matching TRBD1. This CDR3 comprises 14 residues. Losses at the gene ends were 5 bases for V and 2 bases for J; bases not matched to a gene: 3. Germline V gene lookup returns CDR1 ENHRY and CDR2 SYGVKD. CDR3: CAISRGQGNTEAFF. CDR3 nucleotide sequence: TGTGCCATCAGTCGGGGACAGGGCAACACTGAAGCTTTCTTT.

The rearrangement joins TRBV5-8 to TRBJ2-1; no clear D gene. This CDR3 has 14 amino acids. Trimming removed 1 base from V and 5 bases from J, with 10 bases in between. Germline V gene data show CDR1 as SGHTS and CDR2 as YDEGEE. The CDR3 region has the DNA TGTGCCAGCAGCTTGAGACATGTAGACAATGAGCAGTTCTTC. Translation gives CASSLRHVDNEQFF.

The gene calls are TRBV5-4 and TRBJ1-1, with 12 bases aligning to TRBD1. V shed 0 bases, J shed 11 bases, and the junction held 8 bases outside the gene matches. The CDR3 runs to 15 residues. In germline, CDR1 is SGHNT, CDR2 YYREEE (reference sequence). CDR3 amino acids: CASSLGGDRGRSAFF. The CDR3 nucleotides read TGTGCCAGCAGCTTGGGCGGGGACAGGGGGCGGTCGGCTTTCTTT.